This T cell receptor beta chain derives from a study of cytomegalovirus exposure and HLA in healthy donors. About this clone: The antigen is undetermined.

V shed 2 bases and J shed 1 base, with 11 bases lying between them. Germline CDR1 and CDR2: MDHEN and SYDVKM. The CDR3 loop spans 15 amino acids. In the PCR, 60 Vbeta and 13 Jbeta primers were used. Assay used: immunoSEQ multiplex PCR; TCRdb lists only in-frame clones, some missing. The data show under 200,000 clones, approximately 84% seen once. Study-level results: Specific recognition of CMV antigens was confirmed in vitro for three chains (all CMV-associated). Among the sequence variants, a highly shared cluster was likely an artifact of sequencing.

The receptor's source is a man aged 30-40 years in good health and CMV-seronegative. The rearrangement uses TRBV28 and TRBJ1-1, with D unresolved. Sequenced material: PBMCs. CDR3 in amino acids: CASSLGAAGNTEAFF. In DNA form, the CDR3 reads TGTGCCAGCAGTTTAGGAGCGGCAGGGAACACTGAAGCTTTCTTT.